Below, 12 T cell receptor beta chains from the same sample are listed, as sequenced in a study of T cell responses to AZD1222 COVID-19 vaccine. Generated by immunoSEQ multiplex PCR, the TCRdb table keeps only in-frame clones and is missing some. The sample yields 73,000 or so clones, roughly 75% seen once. The material was peripheral blood, obtained 28 days after the second AZD1222 dose. The receptor source for this set is an adult who received the AZD1222 COVID-19 vaccine.

The rearrangement joins TRBV11-2 to TRBJ2-2; D assignment may be TRBD1 or TRBD2 (5 bases each). This CDR3 spans 15 amino acids. Per the germline V gene, CDR1 is SGHAT and CDR2 is FQNNGV. The V end lost 4 bases, the J end lost 1 base, and 10 bases lay between the germline ends. The CDR3 nucleotides are TGTGCCAGCAGCTGGGGACCACAGAACACCGGGGAGCTGTTTTTT. The encoded protein is CASSWGPQNTGELFF.

The chain joins TRBV6-5 to TRBJ2-3; a possible D gene is TRBD1 (6 bases). This CDR3 is built from 12 residues. V shed 11 bases and J shed 2 bases, with 11 bases lying between them. Germline V gene sequence: CDR1 MNHEY, CDR2 SVGAGI. Here the CDR3 reads CASRDNTDTQYF. The CDR3 bases are TGTGCCTCCCGGGACAACACAGATACGCAGTATTTT.

J is TRBJ2-7 and V is TRBV7-8; TRBD1 agrees at 9 bases. CDR1 and CDR2 from the germline V gene are SGHVS and FQNEAQ. Trimming took 5 bases from V and 7 from J; bases not matched to a gene: 9. The CDR3 totals 14 residues. This CDR3 is CASSTWTGDREQYF. The CDR3 nucleotides are TGTGCCAGCAGCACTTGGACAGGGGATCGGGAGCAGTACTTC.

The chain employs TRBV12-3 or TRBV12-4 and TRBJ1-1; D gene uncertain. V shed 2 bases and J shed 4 bases, with 8 bases lying between them. The CDR3 consists of 13 residues. The CDR3 DNA follows: TGTGCCAGCAGTTTATTAACTAGCACTGAAGCTTTCTTT. It yields the protein CASSLLTSTEAFF.

The chain employs TRBV28 and TRBJ2-1; TRBD2 matches at 11 bases. The V gene end was trimmed by 3 bases and the J gene end by 6 bases; junction bases not matched to a gene: 7. Germline lookup yields CDR1 MDHEN and CDR2 SYDVKM. This CDR3 region has 16 residues. CDR3 DNA: TGTGCCAGCAGTTTTACCGGGACTAGCGGTATCAATGAGCAGTTCTTC. This encodes CASSFTGTSGINEQFF.

This clone occurred a few times. The rearrangement uses TRBV6-6 and TRBJ1-5; D not resolved. The CDR3 runs 14 residues. Germline CDR1 and CDR2: MNHNY and SVGAGI (reference sequence). V was clipped by 5 bases and J by 4 bases, with 12 bases between them. For the CDR3, the DNA is TGTGCCAGCAGTAACCGGGCCCTTAATCAGCCCCAGCATTTT. Encoded protein: CASSNRALNQPQHF.

The chain recombines TRBV11-2 with TRBJ1-2; weak D call: TRBD1 (5 bases). Between the trimmed V and J ends, which lost 8 bases and 3 bases, there was a span of 19 bases. CDR1 SGHAT and CDR2 FQNNGV come from the germline V gene. The CDR3 totals 15 residues. CDR3 amino acids: CASSRAGGEYYGYTF. In DNA form, the CDR3 reads TGTGCCAGCTCCAGGGCGGGTGGGGAATACTATGGCTACACCTTC.

There are a few counts of this clone. This chain links TRBV10-1 with TRBJ2-2, with 7 bases lining up with TRBD1. Per germline, CDR1 WNHNN and CDR2 SYGVQD (reference sequence). The CDR3 is made up of 13 amino acids. Unmatched junction bases numbered 2, after V lost 3 bases and J lost 7 bases. The chain's CDR3 is CASSDQGVGELFF. The DNA for the CDR3 is TGCGCCAGCAGTGACCAGGGGGTCGGGGAGCTGTTTTTT.

V usage is TRBV4-1 and J usage is TRBJ1-2, with D hard to call. Trimming pared 1 base from V and 8 bases from J, leaving 17 bases between. CDR1 MGHRA and CDR2 YSYEKL come from the germline V gene. The CDR3 has 15 amino acids. This CDR3 reads CASSQVDTTLGGYTF. CDR3 coding DNA: TGCGCCAGCAGCCAAGTTGACACTACTCTGGGGGGCTACACCTTC.

The V gene is TRBV29-1, the J gene TRBJ1-1; possible D gene TRBD1, 6 bases. This CDR3 region has 13 residues. V was clipped by 7 bases and J by 2 bases, with 14 bases between them. Germline CDR1 SQVTM, CDR2 ANQGSEA. CDR3 sequence: CSATQGINTEAFF. The CDR3 bases are TGCAGCGCCACACAGGGTATAAACACTGAAGCTTTCTTT.

The sample holds one count of this clone. The chain uses TRBV29-1 and TRBJ2-2, with D perhaps TRBD1 (5 bases). V was shortened by 6 bases and J by 0 bases, with 11 bases between the two germline ends. There are 14 residues in the CDR3. In germline, CDR1 is SQVTM, CDR2 ANQGSEA. Written as DNA, the CDR3 is TGCAGCGTCTCACCAGGGTCGAACACCGGGGAGCTGTTTTTT. It translates to CSVSPGSNTGELFF.

This chain joins TRBV28 and TRBJ2-7; the D is unclear. Germline V gives CDR1 MDHEN, CDR2 SYDVKM. V was pared by 7 bases and J by 5 bases, with 15 bases between. This CDR3 spans 13 amino acids. CDR3 coding DNA: TGTGCCAGCACCGCACCGGGTGTGGACGAGCAGTACTTC. Its translation: CASTAPGVDEQYF. The whole variable domain, filled in from reference TRBV28 and TRBJ2-7, reads DVKVTQSSRYLVKRTGEKVFLECVQDMDHENMFWYRQDPGLGLRLIYFSYDVKMKEKGDIPEGYSVSREKKERFSLILESASTNQTSMYLCASTAPGVDEQYFGPGTRLTVT.